The rows below give T cell receptor beta chains drawn from one sample of a study of OX40 agonist ivuxolimab in advanced cancers. Only in-frame clones appear in the TCRdb table, and some are missing; sequencing was by immunoSEQ multiplex PCR. The sample holds about 73,000 clones, about nine tenths seen once. Sample: CD4+ or CD8+ T cells sorted from blood, taken in a trial of the OX40 agonist ivuxolimab. Receptors originate from an adult with an advanced solid tumor such as melanoma, head and neck, liver or kidney cancer. Each CDR3 is given without its conserved first and last residue. Size is stated for part of the rows, as once, few or many counts, or as a class when the clone is expanded.

j_gene,abundance,v_gene,CDR3aa
TRBJ1-1,-,TRBV28,ASSFLVTEAF
TRBJ2-4,once,TRBV9,ASSLGDSKNIQY
TRBJ2-1,-,TRBV5-6,ASSPAAGNDNEQF
TRBJ1-1,-,TRBV7-8,ASSLGNGNTEAF
TRBJ2-3,-,TRBV27,ASSPTYADTQY
TRBJ1-2,-,TRBV19,ASSPGQGFYYGYT
TRBJ2-7,-,TRBV5-8,ASSHTSGKGDYEQY
TRBJ2-3,-,TRBV5-1,ASSAGDWGTDTQY
TRBJ2-2,-,TRBV5-1,ASMIYTGELF
TRBJ2-1,-,TRBV29-1,SVEGLAGGYNEQF
TRBJ2-7,-,TRBV5-4,ASSTGPRYEQY
TRBJ1-2,-,TRBV5-1,ASSSIDSYYGYT
TRBJ1-1,-,TRBV7-2,ASSPVGGGTTEAF
TRBJ1-2,-,TRBV21-1,ASSNRRCLYGYT
TRBJ2-1,-,TRBV19,ASKLGVPSYNEQF
TRBJ2-1,-,TRBV15,ATSDGQGAHNEQF
TRBJ2-3,-,TRBV5-1,ASMGASLASGASTDTQY
TRBJ1-5,-,TRBV30,AWTKGVVGGNQPQH
TRBJ1-2,-,TRBV27,ASSLRRDGYT
TRBJ1-2,-,TRBV7-8,ASSLDLLTNYGYT
TRBJ2-1,-,TRBV7-3,ASSLGTGIGEQF
TRBJ2-1,-,TRBV9,ASSVEIAGDNEQF
TRBJ2-3,-,TRBV19,ASSIGGEPDTQY
TRBJ1-2,-,TRBV6-5,ASSYSRDGGYGYT
TRBJ1-3,-,TRBV9,ASSPPTGSGNTIY
TRBJ1-1,medium-sized,TRBV27,ASGWQEAF